The entry that follows covers one T cell receptor (beta chain) sequence. Its antigen is unknown. A library of TCRbeta sequences, prepared with unique molecular identifiers, was generated. TCRdb re-called the PCR reads through MiXCR, storing one row per CDR3 protein. The sample yields around 580,000 distinct CDR3 sequences, more than 20% seen once. This sample stems from a study of T-cell reconstitution after alpha-beta-depleted transplantation in children. Trimming removed 7 bases from V and 2 bases from J; junction bases left unmatched: 11. This CDR3 has 15 amino acids. Germline V gene sequence: CDR1 DFQATT, CDR2 SNEGSKA (reference sequence). Study outcomes and limitations: Expanded graft clones, several hundred of them, were reportedly the source of alpha-beta T cells about two months after transplant. T-cell counts and diversity at one year following transplant were attributed mainly to newly produced T cells. From surviving recipient T cells and thymic progenitors came the high day-60 TCRbeta diversity observed in some patients.

This material consisted of PBMCs, mostly from graft donor cells, taken 360 days after TCRalphabeta/CD19-depleted stem cell transplant. The rearrangement uses TRBV20-1 and TRBJ1-2; TRBD1 agrees at 9 bases. This TCR derives from a boy under two years old who had a stem cell transplant for acute myeloid leukemia, so the T cells may come from the graft donor. The CDR3 spells CSGQTGTGLNYGYTF. In DNA, the CDR3 is TGCAGTGGCCAGACCGGGACAGGGCTCAACTATGGCTACACCTTC.